This T cell receptor (beta chain) stems from a study of blood T cell repertoires in COVID-19. J gave up 8 bases and V 1 base, and 2 bases lay outside the gene matches. The CDR3 has 14 residues. Germline V gives CDR1 SEHNR, CDR2 FQNEAQ (reference sequence). Authors' processing steps: From reference gene primer amplification, estimates of nucleated cell counts were derived. Produced via immunoSEQ multiplex PCR; TCRdb's table is partial and in-frame only. D and trimming were read from the DNA, whereas the V and J calls and clone size are those reported in that table. Of about 150,000 clones detected, around 80% appear once; the ten largest clones hold around 7.2%.

This clonotype was sampled from a woman aged 50 to 60 in a cohort sampled during active or convalescent COVID-19. Sequencing used peripheral blood. The chain employs TRBV7-9 and TRBJ1-4, with 9 nucleotides matching TRBD1. The CDR3 loop reads CASSLDRGREKLFF. The CDR3 DNA is TGTGCCAGCAGCTTAGACAGGGGGCGCGAAAAACTGTTTTTT.